These 20 T cell receptor beta chains share one sample of origin, sequenced in a study of OX40 agonist ivuxolimab in advanced cancers. The data were produced by immunoSEQ multiplex PCR, yet TCRdb's version contains in-frame clones alone and is incomplete. The sample lists over 25,000 clones; around three quarters were seen once. The material sequenced was CD4+ or CD8+ T cells sorted from blood, taken in a trial of the OX40 agonist ivuxolimab. The source of these receptors is an adult with an advanced solid tumor such as melanoma, head and neck, liver or kidney cancer.

Concerning this clone itself: Just one base apart from a much larger clone, this may be a read error. The CDR3 reads CASSHEGTGNTIYF. CDR3 in DNA: TGCGCCAGCAGCCACGAGGGTACTGGAAACACCATATATTTT. The chain carries TRBV4-3 and TRBJ1-3; D unclear. Trimming shortened V by 3 bases and J by 2 bases, and 8 bases separated the two germline ends. CDR3 size: 14 residues. Germline V lookup: CDR1 LGHNA, CDR2 YSLEER.

This rearrangement joins TRBV4-3 to TRBJ1-6, with 8 bases fitting TRBD1. The germline V gene encodes CDR1 LGHNA and CDR2 YSLEER. The CDR3 covers 15 residues. V shed 1 base, J shed 9 bases, and the junction held 5 bases outside the gene matches. The CDR3 sequence: CASSQGTGGGSPLHF. The CDR3 bases are TGCGCCAGCAGCCAAGGCACAGGGGGGGGTTCACCCCTCCACTTT.

This clone has just one count. This chain uses TRBV9 with TRBJ1-2, with D unresolved. This CDR3 spans 13 amino acids. Germline values: CDR1 SGDLS, CDR2 YYNGEE. The V and J ends lost 4 bases and 2 bases respectively, with 9 bases between them. The CDR3 nucleotides read TGTGCCAGCAGCTCCCCCCGGAACTATGGCTACACCTTC. Its translation: CASSSPRNYGYTF.

V is TRBV10-2 and J is TRBJ2-7; 9 bases match TRBD1. From germline, CDR1 is WSHSY and CDR2 SAAADI. The ends lost 0 bases at V and 3 bases at J; junction bases unmatched: 3. The CDR3 has 15 amino acids. CDR3: CASSESRDRVYEQYF. Written as DNA, the CDR3 is TGCGCCAGCAGTGAGTCTCGGGACAGGGTCTACGAGCAGTACTTC.

Regarding this clone: Compared with germline, one end of the junction differs, possibly owing to a read error. The chain carries TRBV7-9 and TRBJ2-7, with unresolved D. In germline, CDR1 is SEHNR, CDR2 FQNEAQ (reference sequence). This CDR3 comprises 12 residues. The DNA of the CDR3 is TGTGCCAGCAGCATAGCAGGTTACGAGCAGTACTTC. It specifies CASSIAGYEQYF.

This clone was recorded a few times. The chain carries TRBV11-2 and TRBJ2-1; D possibly matches TRBD1 or TRBD2 (6 bases each). Germline V CDR1 and CDR2: SGHAT, FQNNGV. The CDR3 covers 16 residues. Trimming removed 5 bases at V and 4 bases at J, with 18 bases between. CDR3 protein: CASSLTGALGYNEQFF. Written as DNA, the CDR3 is TGTGCCAGCAGCCTAACGGGGGCTCTGGGTTACAATGAGCAGTTCTTC.

V usage is TRBV4-3 and J usage is TRBJ1-2, with D unresolved. CDR1 is LGHNA, CDR2 YSLEER, per germline. The CDR3 loop spans 13 amino acids. V gave up 3 bases and J gave up 8 bases, with 13 bases separating them. CDR3 protein: CASSHSGYRGYTF. CDR3 nucleotides: TGCGCCAGCAGCCACTCAGGATACAGAGGCTACACCTTC.

V is TRBV6-1 and J is TRBJ1-2; D gene ambiguous. Germline V gene sequence: CDR1 MNHNS, CDR2 SASEGT. This CDR3 is 12 amino acids long. V was shortened by 10 bases and J by 4 bases, with 13 bases between the two germline ends. CDR3 amino acids: CATSHGSYGYTF. DNA of the CDR3: TGTGCCACCTCCCACGGGTCCTATGGCTACACCTTC.

The chain links TRBV4-2 to TRBJ2-7, with D tentatively TRBD1 (5 bases). Trimming removed 5 bases at V and 3 bases at J, with 17 bases between. CDR3 size: 15 residues. Germline values: CDR1 LGHNA, CDR2 YNFKEQ. This chain's CDR3 is CASSLGSGNLYEQYF. CDR3 bases: TGTGCCAGCAGCTTGGGGTCAGGGAATCTCTACGAGCAGTACTTC.

This chain joins TRBV4-1 and TRBJ2-2, with D unclear. Germline V gene sequence: CDR1 MGHRA, CDR2 YSYEKL. Trimming took off 0 bases at V and 6 bases at J, with 11 bases between the two ends. This CDR3 has 15 residues. Here the CDR3 reads CASSQEMMAAGELFF. The CDR3 nucleotides read TGCGCCAGCAGCCAAGAAATGATGGCGGCCGGGGAGCTGTTTTTT.

This clone has only a few counts. The DNA of the CDR3 is TGCAGCGTTGAAGATCAGAGCGGGGGCCGCTACGAGCAGTACTTC. Its translation: CSVEDQSGGRYEQYF. The genes are TRBV29-1 and TRBJ2-7; 8 bases are a match to TRBD2. CDR3 length: 15 residues. Trimming cost V 0 bases and J 3 bases; bases outside gene matches: 7. The V gene's germline CDR1 is SQVTM and CDR2 ANQGSEA.

The V call is TRBV11-2, the J call TRBJ2-1, with 14 positions matching TRBD2. From germline, CDR1 is SGHAT and CDR2 FQNNGV. The CDR3 contains 15 residues. With 4 bases clipped from V and 6 bases from J, the junction kept 2 bases outside the gene matches. Written as DNA, the CDR3 is TGTGCCAGCAGCTCGACTAGCGGGGGGGCCAATGAGCAGTTCTTC. Translated, it gives CASSSTSGGANEQFF.

The chain is built from TRBV9 and TRBJ2-2; D remains ambiguous. The germline V gene encodes CDR1 SGDLS and CDR2 YYNGEE. This CDR3 spans 16 amino acids. With 2 bases removed from V and 1 base from J, the gap between germline ends came to 12 bases. CDR3 sequence: CASSVFSLGNTGELFF. CDR3 in DNA: TGTGCCAGCAGCGTTTTCTCGTTGGGGAACACCGGGGAGCTGTTTTTT.

V and J are TRBV7-2 and TRBJ1-2, with 7 bases that match TRBD1. Germline V gene lookup returns CDR1 SGHTA and CDR2 FQGNSA. The CDR3 is 13 amino acids. V dropped 4 bases and J dropped 4; count of bases not matched to a gene: 3. CDR3 sequence: CASSSGTAYGYTF. The CDR3 DNA reads as TGTGCCAGCAGCTCCGGGACAGCCTATGGCTACACCTTC.

J is TRBJ2-4 and V is TRBV5-6; 7 nucleotides match TRBD1. Germline V gene lookup returns CDR1 SGHDT and CDR2 YYEEEE. CDR3 length: 14 amino acids. V gave up 0 bases and J gave up 6 bases; unmatched junction bases: 3. CDR3 residues: CASSLGQGGNIQYF. CDR3 DNA: TGTGCCAGCAGCTTGGGACAGGGCGGAAACATTCAGTACTTC.

This clone came up a few times. Distinct nucleotide sequences in the sample also encode this CDR3. The CDR3 sequence is CASSLGIANQPQHF. Written as DNA, the CDR3 is TGTGCCAGCAGTTTGGGCATAGCCAATCAGCCCCAGCATTTT. The chain combines TRBV27 with TRBJ1-5; unclear D gene. The ends were cut back, 3 bases at V and 3 bases at J, with 9 bases in the middle. Germline CDR1 and CDR2: MNHEY and SMNVEV (reference sequence). This CDR3 has 14 residues.

In DNA form, the CDR3 reads TGTGCCAGTTACGGGACCCCTCACGAGCAGTACTTC. Protein product: CASYGTPHEQYF. The gene calls are TRBV27 and TRBJ2-7; the D gene could be TRBD1 or TRBD2 (5 bases each). Looked up from germline, CDR1 is MNHEY and CDR2 is SMNVEV (reference sequence). The CDR3 covers 12 residues. Deletions cut 9 bases from V and 5 bases from J, with 14 bases between.

CDR3 sequence (DNA): TGCGCCAGCACCCGGACTAGCGGGGGCCCTGGAACCGGGGAGCTGTTTTTT. This encodes CASTRTSGGPGTGELFF. The chain carries TRBV5-1 and TRBJ2-2; 13 bases line up with TRBD2. This CDR3 comprises 17 residues. The J segment lost 5 bases and the V segment lost 6 bases, leaving 10 bases of the junction unmatched. Germline CDR1 reads SGHRS; CDR2 reads YFSETQ.

The chain uses TRBV6-5 and TRBJ1-5; the match to TRBD1 covers 7 bases. With 6 bases clipped from V and 2 bases from J, the junction kept 4 bases outside the gene matches. Germline V gene data show CDR1 as MNHEY and CDR2 as SVGAGI. This CDR3 has 14 residues. CDR3 sequence reads: CASRQTGRNQPQHF. The CDR3 DNA reads as TGTGCCAGCAGACAGACAGGGCGCAATCAGCCCCAGCATTTT.

The V and J genes are TRBV4-1 and TRBJ2-1; D is ambiguous. Germline V lookup: CDR1 MGHRA, CDR2 YSYEKL. The CDR3 is 14 residues long. V lost 0 bases to trimming and J lost 1 base, with 4 bases between them. The CDR3 nucleotides are TGCGCCAGCAGCCAAGATAGTTCCTACAATGAGCAGTTCTTC. It encodes CASSQDSSYNEQFF.